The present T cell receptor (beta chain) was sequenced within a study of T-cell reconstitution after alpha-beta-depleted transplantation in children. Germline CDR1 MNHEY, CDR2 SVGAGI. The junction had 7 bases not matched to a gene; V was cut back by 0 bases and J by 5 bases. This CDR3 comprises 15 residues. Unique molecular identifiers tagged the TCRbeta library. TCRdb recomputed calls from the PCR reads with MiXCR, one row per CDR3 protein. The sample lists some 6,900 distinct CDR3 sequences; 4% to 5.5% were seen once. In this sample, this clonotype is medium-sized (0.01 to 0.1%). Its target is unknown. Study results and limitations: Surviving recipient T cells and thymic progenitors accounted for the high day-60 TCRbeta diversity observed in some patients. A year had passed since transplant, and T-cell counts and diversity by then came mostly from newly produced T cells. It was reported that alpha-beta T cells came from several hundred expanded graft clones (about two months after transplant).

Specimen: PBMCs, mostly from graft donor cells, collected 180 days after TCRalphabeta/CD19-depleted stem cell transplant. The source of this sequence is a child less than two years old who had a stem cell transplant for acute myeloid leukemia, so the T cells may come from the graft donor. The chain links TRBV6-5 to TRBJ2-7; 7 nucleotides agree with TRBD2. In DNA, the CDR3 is TGTGCCAGCAGTTACTCGTGGGGGGGAGGCAACGAGCAGTACTTC. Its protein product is CASSYSWGGGNEQYF.